This TCR beta chain was captured in a study of blood T cell repertoires in COVID-19. Study-level background: Sites in the United States, Italy and Spain provided acute and convalescent COVID-19 samples.

This CDR3 comprises 15 residues. With 4 bases clipped from V and 5 bases from J, the junction kept 7 bases outside the gene matches. Germline CDR1 is MGHRA and CDR2 is YSYEKL. Assay: immunoSEQ multiplex PCR; the TCRdb copy retains only in-frame clones and omits some. This table holds roughly 220,000 clones, roughly 75% found once. This TCR derives from a woman in her seventies with acute or convalescent COVID-19. The gene calls are TRBV4-1 and TRBJ2-1; TRBD2 matches at 8 bases. The sample comprised peripheral blood. The DNA of the CDR3 is TGCGCCAGCAGCCCAGCGGGAGTTCTAAACAATGAGCAGTTCTTC. The encoded protein is CASSPAGVLNNEQFF.